Detailed here is one TCR beta chain. The antigen is not known. A much larger clone lies one base from this, so it may be a read error. Amplified regions were TCR beta CDR3 sequences from RNA transcripts. During a first-round RT-PCR of the TCR CDR3, the HTBI primer set was used. One entry per CDR3 protein, called by TCRdb with MiXCR from the multiplex PCR reads. The sample lists hundreds of thousands of distinct CDR3 sequences, about 13% seen once, with 9.2% in the top ten. The data are from a study of T cells in Graves' hyperthyroidism and ophthalmopathy. Study summary: Peripheral blood was acquired at first diagnosis, ahead of any therapy whatsoever.

Study results and limitations: In validation, the model predicted ophthalmopathy. These predictions came a median approximately six months before onset. Separation of ophthalmopathy from stable hyperthyroidism was achieved by a 13 V-J model.

CDR3 length equals 13 residues. Trimming stripped 6 bases from V and 3 bases from J, with 13 bases between. The germline gives CDR1 SGHDT, CDR2 YYEEEE. The origin of this receptor is a woman aged 18-30 years with Graves' hyperthyroidism. The source material was blood. The rearrangement joins TRBV5-6 to TRBJ2-7, with D unresolved. The CDR3 reads CASTFGPYYEQYF. The CDR3 nucleotides are TGTGCCAGCACCTTCGGACCTTACTACGAGCAGTACTTC.